These T cell receptor beta chains were read from a single sample in a study of T cell responses to AZD1222 COVID-19 vaccine. Only in-frame clones appear in the TCRdb table, and some are missing; sequencing was by immunoSEQ multiplex PCR. There are about 70,000 clones in the sample; 88% occur only once, and 4.5% to 5% lies in the top ten. Sequences were derived from peripheral blood, sampled 28 days after the second dose of the MenACWY control vaccine. Source of these receptors: an adult who received the MenACWY meningococcal vaccine as a control. Each CDR3 is given with its conserved first and last residue. The D gene is left open where the match is weak. Not all rows give a size; the values are once, few, many and, for expanded clones, a class.

>TRBD1|-|TRBJ2-3|TRBV7-9
CASSPLTGGATVRTQYF
TGTGCCAGCAGCCCCTTGACAGGGGGCGCGACCGTTCGTACGCAGTATTTT
>-|-|TRBJ2-3|TRBV28
CASSPGDRGTDTQYF
TGTGCCAGCAGTCCAGGGGATAGGGGCACAGATACGCAGTATTTT
>-|-|TRBJ1-2|TRBV28
CASSLRGGNRYGYTF
TGTGCCAGCAGTTTAAGGGGGGGCAACCGCTATGGCTACACCTTC
>TRBD1|-|TRBJ1-1|TRBV25-1
CASSEYKGQGAGEAFF
TGTGCCAGCAGTGAATATAAGGGACAGGGGGCCGGTGAAGCTTTCTTT
>-|-|TRBJ1-2|TRBV6-4
CASSPGDDYGYTF
TGTGCCAGCAGTCCTGGGGACGACTATGGCTACACCTTC
>TRBD2|-|TRBJ2-1|TRBV7-2
CASSLDPGSGAYNEQFF
TGTGCCAGCAGCTTAGACCCCGGTAGCGGGGCATACAATGAGCAGTTCTTC
>-|-|TRBJ2-1|TRBV2
CVGGLTRGNEQFF
TGTGTGGGTGGCCTTACTAGAGGCAATGAGCAGTTCTTC
>-|-|TRBJ1-1|TRBV29-1
CSVGLFDTEAFF
TGCAGCGTTGGACTCTTCGACACTGAAGCTTTCTTT
>-|-|TRBJ1-4|TRBV29-1
CSARDVGEKLFF
TGCAGCGCCCGGGACGTGGGCGAAAAACTGTTTTTT
>-|-|TRBJ1-1|TRBV30
CAWATGRLNTEAFF
TGTGCCTGGGCTACAGGTCGCTTGAACACTGAAGCTTTCTTT
>-|-|TRBJ2-1|TRBV27
CASSLGAYNEQFF
TGTGCCAGCAGTTTAGGAGCTTACAATGAGCAGTTCTTC
>TRBD1|-|TRBJ1-5|TRBV5-5
CASSRQGGVGEQPQHF
TGTGCCAGCAGCCGACAGGGTGGGGTGGGGGAGCAGCCCCAGCATTTT
>-|-|TRBJ2-2|TRBV14
CASSHLRGQSFPYPNTGELFF
TGTGCCAGCAGCCACCTCCGGGGCCAGTCCTTCCCCTACCCGAACACCGGGGAGCTGTTTTTT
>TRBD1|-|TRBJ2-1|TRBV7-8
CASSLRTGVYNEQFF
TGTGCCAGCAGCTTGAGGACAGGGGTATACAATGAGCAGTTCTTC
>-|-|TRBJ1-4|TRBV18
CASSRSDGEKLFF
TGTGCCAGCTCACGATCGGATGGGGAAAAACTGTTTTTT
>-|-|TRBJ1-3|TRBV5-1
CASSRDIGSGNTIYF
TGCGCCAGCAGCCGGGACATCGGCTCTGGAAACACCATATATTTT
>-|-|TRBJ2-6|TRBV5-1
CASSLGQTSGANVLTF
TGCGCCAGCAGCTTGGGGCAGACCTCTGGGGCCAACGTCCTGACTTTC
>-|-|TRBJ1-3|TRBV7-3
CASSLTVKDTIYF
TGTGCCAGCAGCTTAACCGTGAAGGACACCATATATTTT
>-|-|TRBJ2-6|TRBV19
CASSIRVEDYGANVLTF
TGTGCCAGTAGTATAAGGGTTGAGGATTATGGGGCCAACGTCCTGACTTTC
>-|-|TRBJ2-7|TRBV19
CASSIDSPGNVEQYF
TGTGCCAGTAGTATAGATAGCCCTGGGAATGTCGAGCAGTACTTC
>TRBD1|-|TRBJ2-6|TRBV19
CASSIPGGSGANVLTF
TGTGCCAGTAGTATACCAGGGGGCTCCGGGGCCAACGTCCTGACTTTC
>TRBD1|-|TRBJ2-7|TRBV10-3
CATHSSGGDEQYF
TGTGCCACCCACTCGTCAGGGGGCGACGAGCAGTACTTC
>-|-|TRBJ2-7|TRBV18
CASSPSAGYEQYF
TGTGCCAGCTCACCATCGGCAGGCTACGAGCAGTACTTC
>-|-|TRBJ2-1|TRBV4-1
CASSQEGRVYNEQFF
TGCGCCAGCAGCCAAGAAGGGCGGGTGTACAATGAGCAGTTCTTC
>-|-|TRBJ1-3|TRBV4-1
CASSHPRLSGNSGNTIYF
TGCGCCAGCAGCCACCCCCGCCTATCAGGTAACTCTGGAAACACCATATATTTT
>TRBD1|-|TRBJ2-7|TRBV19
CASSIGRGQGAYEQYF
TGTGCCAGTAGTATTGGCCGCGGACAGGGGGCCTACGAGCAGTACTTC
>-|-|TRBJ2-3|TRBV5-5
CASSPGLPRLDTQYF
TGTGCCAGCAGCCCTGGCCTCCCCAGGCTGGATACGCAGTATTTT
>-|-|TRBJ2-3|TRBV28
CASSLKDFRTDTQYF
TGTGCCAGCAGCCTCAAGGACTTTCGCACAGATACGCAGTATTTT
>-|-|TRBJ2-2|TRBV9
CASSVVQGNTGELFF
TGTGCCAGCAGCGTAGTTCAGGGGAACACCGGGGAGCTGTTTTTT
>-|-|TRBJ2-7|TRBV6-5
CASRVRDEQYF
TGTGCCAGCAGAGTCAGAGACGAGCAGTACTTC
>TRBD1|-|TRBJ1-5|TRBV3-1/TRBV3-2
CASSPDRGDQPQHF
TGTGCCAGCAGCCCGGACAGGGGAGATCAGCCCCAGCATTTT
>-|-|TRBJ1-4|TRBV4-1
CASSQRSGRGEKLFF
TGCGCCAGCAGCCAACGGTCGGGGAGGGGTGAAAAACTGTTTTTT
>-|-|TRBJ2-3|TRBV5-1
CASNRGGRTDTQYF
TGCGCCAGCAATCGAGGAGGTCGCACAGATACGCAGTATTTT
>TRBD1|few|TRBJ2-2|TRBV4-3
CASSQVYGTGSGELFF
TGCGCCAGCAGCCAAGTTTACGGGACAGGCTCCGGGGAGCTGTTTTTT
>TRBD2|-|TRBJ2-5|TRBV27
CASSIELAGGIETQYF
TGTGCCAGCAGTATAGAACTAGCGGGAGGGATAGAGACCCAGTACTTC
>TRBD2|-|TRBJ2-1|TRBV5-1
CASSQGLAVNHEQFF
TGCGCCAGCAGCCAGGGACTAGCGGTTAACCATGAGCAGTTCTTC
>TRBD1|-|TRBJ2-7|TRBV27
CASSTNPRTGGVEQYF
TGTGCCAGCAGTACCAACCCTCGGACAGGGGGCGTCGAGCAGTACTTC
>-|-|TRBJ1-3|TRBV5-4
CASSLELNSAGNTIYF
TGTGCCAGCAGCTTGGAACTTAACAGCGCCGGAAACACCATATATTTT
>-|-|TRBJ1-5|TRBV4-3
CASSQECSRRGAQHF
TGCGCCAGCAGCCAAGAGTGTAGCAGGAGAGGGGCCCAGCATTTT